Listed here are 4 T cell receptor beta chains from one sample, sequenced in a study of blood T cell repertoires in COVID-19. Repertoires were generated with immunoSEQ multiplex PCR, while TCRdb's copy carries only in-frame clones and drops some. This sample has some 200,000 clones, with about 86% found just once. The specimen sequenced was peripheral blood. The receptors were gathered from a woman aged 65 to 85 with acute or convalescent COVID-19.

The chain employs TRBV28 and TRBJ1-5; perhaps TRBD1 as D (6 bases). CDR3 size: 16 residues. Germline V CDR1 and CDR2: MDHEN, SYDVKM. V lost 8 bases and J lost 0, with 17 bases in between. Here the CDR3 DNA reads TGTGCCAGCCTCCCACGGGGGGCCTTTAGCAATCAGCCCCAGCATTTT. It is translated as CASLPRGAFSNQPQHF.

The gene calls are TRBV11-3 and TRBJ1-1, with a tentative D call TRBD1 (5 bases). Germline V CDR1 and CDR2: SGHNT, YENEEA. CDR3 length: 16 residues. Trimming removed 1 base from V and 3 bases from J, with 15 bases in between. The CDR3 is CASSLGGWGGYTEAFF. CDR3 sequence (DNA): TGTGCCAGCAGCTTAGGAGGATGGGGCGGATACACTGAAGCTTTCTTT.

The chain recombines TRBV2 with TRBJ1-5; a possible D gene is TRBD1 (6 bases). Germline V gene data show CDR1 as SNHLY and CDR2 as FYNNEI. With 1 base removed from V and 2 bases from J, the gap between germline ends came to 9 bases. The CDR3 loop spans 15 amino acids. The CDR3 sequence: CASSEDAGGNQPQHF. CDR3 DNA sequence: TGTGCCAGCAGTGAAGACGCAGGGGGCAATCAGCCCCAGCATTTT.

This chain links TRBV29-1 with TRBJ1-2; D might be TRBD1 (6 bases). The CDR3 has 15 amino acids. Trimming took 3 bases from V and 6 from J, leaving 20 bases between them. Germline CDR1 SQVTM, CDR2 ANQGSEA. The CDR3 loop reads CSVDSPGQGGHGYTF. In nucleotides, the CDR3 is TGCAGCGTTGATTCCCCGGGACAAGGCGGGCATGGCTACACCTTC.